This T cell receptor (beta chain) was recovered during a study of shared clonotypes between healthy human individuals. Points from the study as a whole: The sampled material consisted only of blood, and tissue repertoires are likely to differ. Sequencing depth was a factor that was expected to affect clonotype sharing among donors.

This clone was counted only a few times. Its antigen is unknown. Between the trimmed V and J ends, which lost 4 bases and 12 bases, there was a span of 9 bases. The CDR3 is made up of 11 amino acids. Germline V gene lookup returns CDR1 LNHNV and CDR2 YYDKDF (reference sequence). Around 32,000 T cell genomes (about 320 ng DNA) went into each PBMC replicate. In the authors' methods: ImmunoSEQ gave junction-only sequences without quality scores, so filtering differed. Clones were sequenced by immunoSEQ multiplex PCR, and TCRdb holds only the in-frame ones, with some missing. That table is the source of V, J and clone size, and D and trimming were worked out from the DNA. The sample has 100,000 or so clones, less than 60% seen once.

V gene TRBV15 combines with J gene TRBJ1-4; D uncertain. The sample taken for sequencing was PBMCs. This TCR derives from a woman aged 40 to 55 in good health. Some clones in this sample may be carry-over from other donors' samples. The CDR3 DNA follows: TGTGCCACCAGCACCAGTGTGGAACTGTTTTTT. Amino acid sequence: CATSTSVELFF. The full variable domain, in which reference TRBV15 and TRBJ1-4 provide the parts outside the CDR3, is DAMVIQNPRYQVTQFGKPVTLSCSQTLNHNVMYWYQQKSSQAPKLLFHYYDKDFNNEADTPDNFQSRRPNTSFCFLDIRSPGLGDTAMYLCATSTSVELFFGSGTQLSVL.